This T cell receptor (beta chain) comes out of a study of shared T cell receptors in the human thymus. Generated by immunoSEQ multiplex PCR, the TCRdb table keeps only in-frame clones and is missing some. The table records some 400,000 clones, 95% of them present only once. CDR3 size: 15 residues. The V and J ends lost 5 bases and 8 bases, in that order; junction bases with no gene match: 9. Looked up from germline, CDR1 is SGHTA and CDR2 is FQGTGA. The chain recombines TRBV7-3 with TRBJ2-1; 10 nucleotides align to TRBD2. This TCR derives from a human donor. Sequenced input: thymocytes. The CDR3 bases are TGTGCCAGCAGCCCCCCAGCGGGAGGGCCCTATGAGCAGTTCTTC. It encodes CASSPPAGGPYEQFF.